This T cell receptor (beta chain) appears in the sequencing data of a study of CD8 T cells in ankylosing spondylitis. Notes on the study in general: Peripheral blood samples showed relatively rare disease-linked clones, and these clones were CD8+. The study looked at matched synovial fluid samples from ankylosing spondylitis patients. Disease-linked clones were reported to be significantly enriched there. A TCR beta motif made of fewer than ten highly homologous variants seemed typical of ankylosing spondylitis blood.

The CDR3 spans 14 residues. Trimming shortened V by 3 bases and J by 2 bases, and 14 bases separated the two germline ends. The germline V gene encodes CDR1 GTSNPN and CDR2 SVGIG (reference sequence). A quantitative 5'-RACE method, one with molecular barcodes, was used to make TCR beta libraries. TCRdb redid the calling of the 5' RACE reads with MiXCR, one entry per CDR3 protein. The table has about 240,000 distinct CDR3 sequences, roughly 8.6% seen once. As regards this clonotype: Antigen specificity is unknown. This may be a read error: a much more frequent sequence differs by one nucleotide.

The chain joins TRBV30 to TRBJ2-7; TRBD2 might be the D (6 bases). Sequencing was carried out using blood, either unsorted or a sorted T cell fraction (not recorded which). The receptor was derived from a male donor with ankylosing spondylitis or in good health (not recorded which). CDR3 nucleotide sequence: TGTGCCTGGAGAGATCGGAGGGGCACCTACGAGCAGTACTTC. Translated: CAWRDRRGTYEQYF.